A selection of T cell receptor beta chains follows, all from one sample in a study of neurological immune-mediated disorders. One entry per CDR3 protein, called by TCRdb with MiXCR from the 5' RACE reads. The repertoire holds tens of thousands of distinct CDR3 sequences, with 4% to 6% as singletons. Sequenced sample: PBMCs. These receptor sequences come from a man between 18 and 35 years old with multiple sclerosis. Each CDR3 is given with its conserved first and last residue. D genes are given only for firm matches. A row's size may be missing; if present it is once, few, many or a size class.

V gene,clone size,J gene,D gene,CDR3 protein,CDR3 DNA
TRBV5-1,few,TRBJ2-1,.,CASSDKTHNEQFF,TGCGCCAGCAGCGATAAAACCCACAATGAGCAGTTCTTC
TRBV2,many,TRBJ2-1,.,CASSEEIAGPGEQFF,TGTGCCAGCAGTGAAGAGATAGCAGGACCGGGTGAGCAGTTCTTC
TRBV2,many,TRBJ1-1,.,CASSEIENTEAFF,TGTGCCAGCAGTGAGATCGAGAACACTGAAGCTTTCTTT
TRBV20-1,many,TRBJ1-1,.,CSARAPTFISEAFF,TGCAGTGCTAGAGCCCCGACTTTTATCTCTGAAGCTTTCTTT
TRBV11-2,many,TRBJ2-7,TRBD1,CASSLGTGVSYEQYF,TGTGCCAGCAGCTTAGGGACAGGGGTGTCCTACGAGCAGTACTTC
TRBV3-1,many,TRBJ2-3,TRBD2,CASSPTGRAADTQYF,TGTGCCAGCTCACCGACCGGGAGGGCTGCAGATACGCAGTATTTT
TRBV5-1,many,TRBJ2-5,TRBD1,CASSFGQGSQETQYF,TGCGCCAGCAGCTTCGGACAGGGGAGCCAAGAGACCCAGTACTTC
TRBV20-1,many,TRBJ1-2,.,CSARVPGSYGYTF,TGCAGTGCTAGAGTCCCCGGTTCCTATGGCTACACCTTC
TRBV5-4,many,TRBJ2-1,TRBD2,CASSPGLAGGNEQFF,TGTGCCAGCAGCCCAGGACTAGCGGGAGGAAATGAGCAGTTCTTC
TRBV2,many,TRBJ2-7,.,CASSESSSETYEQYF,TGTGCCAGCAGTGAGAGTTCTAGTGAGACCTACGAGCAGTACTTC
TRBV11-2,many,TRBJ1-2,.,CASSLDSRGRGYTF,TGTGCCAGCAGCTTGGACTCCAGGGGTCGGGGCTACACCTTC
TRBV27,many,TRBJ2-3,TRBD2,CASRSPFSGITSSTDTQYF,TGTGCCAGCAGATCTCCGTTTAGCGGGATAACGTCTAGCACAGATACGCAGTATTTT
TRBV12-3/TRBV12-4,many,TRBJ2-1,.,CASSFYRGAVEQFF,TGTGCCAGCAGTTTTTATCGGGGGGCGGTTGAGCAGTTCTTC
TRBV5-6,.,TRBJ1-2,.,CASSLERAYGYTF,TGTGCCAGCAGCTTGGAAAGGGCCTATGGCTACACCTTC
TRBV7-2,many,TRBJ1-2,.,CASSLGGNYGYTF,TGTGCCAGCAGCTTGGGGGGGAACTATGGCTACACCTTC
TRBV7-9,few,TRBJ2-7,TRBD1,CASSGGTGYEQYF,TGTGCCAGCAGCGGGGGGACAGGCTACGAGCAGTACTTC
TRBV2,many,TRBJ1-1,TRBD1,CASAGTGITEAFF,TGTGCCAGTGCCGGGACAGGTATCACTGAAGCTTTCTTT
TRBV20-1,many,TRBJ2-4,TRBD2,CSARVGGSGNIQYF,TGCAGTGCTAGAGTAGGCGGGAGTGGGAACATTCAGTACTTC
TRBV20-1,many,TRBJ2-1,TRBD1,CSAGTALSYNEQFF,TGCAGTGCCGGGACAGCCCTTTCCTACAATGAGCAGTTCTTC
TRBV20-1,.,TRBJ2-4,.,CSAIGLPAEIQYF,TGCAGTGCTATAGGACTACCGGCGGAAATTCAGTACTTC
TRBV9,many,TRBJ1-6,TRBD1,CASSVGDRVGSPLHF,TGTGCCAGCAGCGTAGGGGACAGGGTCGGTTCACCCCTCCACTTT
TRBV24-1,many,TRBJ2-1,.,CATSVVGGPLKDNEQFF,TGTGCCACCAGTGTAGTGGGGGGCCCACTCAAAGACAATGAGCAGTTCTTC